This T cell receptor (beta chain) appears in the sequencing data of a study of shared clonotypes between healthy human individuals. In the study overall: Each donor's CD8 memory used one plate, CD8 naive two, each CD4 subset three. Findings of the study overall: Relative to their counterparts shared across all four donors, non-shared clonotypes exhibited diminished generation probabilities.

Study processing details: Junction-only sequences without quality scores were provided by ImmunoSEQ, so filtering was different. Measured with immunoSEQ multiplex PCR; TCRdb has only the in-frame clones, and not every one. Clone size and the V and J calls come from that table; the DNA yielded D and trimming. The sample lists around 2,000,000 clones, 85% to 95% seen once, with under 0.15% in the top ten. Deletions cut 4 bases from V and 0 bases from J, with 14 bases between. The CDR3 sequence is 17 residues long. Germline values: CDR1 SGHNT, CDR2 YYREEE (reference sequence). As for this clone: No antigen is known for it.

The genes are TRBV5-4 and TRBJ1-6, with D tentatively TRBD1 (6 bases). This TCR derives from a man aged 18 to 30 in good health. Sequenced: naive CD4+ T cells sorted from blood. Regarding subset: CD45RA+ positively selected. CDR3 DNA: TGTGCCAGCAGCACACAAACAGGGAGCTCCTATAATTCACCCCTCCACTTT. This translates into CASSTQTGSSYNSPLHF.